This TCR beta chain was captured by sequencing in a study of cytomegalovirus exposure and HLA in healthy donors. The wider study: Earlier findings included some 100 million unique TCR beta sequences obtained from around 180 million T cells. Study-level points and caveats: TCR association rates varied by HLA locus in a later analysis, with DRB1 highest and HLA-C lowest.

The CDR3 is 15 amino acids. Germline V gene data show CDR1 as SEHNR and CDR2 as FQNEAQ (reference sequence). Between the trimmed V and J ends, which lost 5 bases and 3 bases, there was a span of 14 bases. This clone was detected once. The target antigen is unknown. The PCR used 60 Vbeta and 13 Jbeta primers. Produced via immunoSEQ multiplex PCR; TCRdb's table is partial and in-frame only. The profile shows roughly 120,000 clones, less than 85% of them singletons. The V and J genes are TRBV7-9 and TRBJ2-1, with D possibly being TRBD2 (6 bases). This receptor was identified in a middle-aged woman in good health and CMV-seronegative. Source material: PBMCs. The CDR3 reads CASSNEGGNYNEQFF. CDR3 in DNA: TGTGCCAGCAGCAACGAGGGAGGCAACTACAATGAGCAGTTCTTC.